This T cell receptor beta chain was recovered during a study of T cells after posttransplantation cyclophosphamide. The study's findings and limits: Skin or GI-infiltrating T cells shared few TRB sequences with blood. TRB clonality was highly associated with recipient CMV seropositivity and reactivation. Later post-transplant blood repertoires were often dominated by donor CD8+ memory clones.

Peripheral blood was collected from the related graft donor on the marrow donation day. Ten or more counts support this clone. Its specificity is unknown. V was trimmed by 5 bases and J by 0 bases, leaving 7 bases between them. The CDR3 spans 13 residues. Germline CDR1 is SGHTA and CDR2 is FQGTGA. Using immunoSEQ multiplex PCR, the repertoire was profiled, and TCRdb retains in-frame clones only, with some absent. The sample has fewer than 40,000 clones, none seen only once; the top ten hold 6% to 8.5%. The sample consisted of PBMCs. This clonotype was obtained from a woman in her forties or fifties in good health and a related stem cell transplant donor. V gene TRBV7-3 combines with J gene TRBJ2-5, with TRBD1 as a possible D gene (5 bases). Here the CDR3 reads CASSAGHQETQYF. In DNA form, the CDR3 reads TGTGCCAGCAGCGCAGGGCACCAAGAGACCCAGTACTTC.